Following are 30 T cell receptor beta chains from one sample sequenced in a study of cytomegalovirus exposure and HLA in healthy donors. It was with 60 Vbeta and 13 Jbeta primers that the PCR ran. The protocol was immunoSEQ multiplex PCR, while the TCRdb copy is restricted to in-frame clones and leaves out a portion. The profile shows tens of thousands of clones, approximately 84% of them singletons. Source material: PBMCs. These receptors all stem from a woman between 18 and 30 years old in good health and CMV-seropositive.

Only one count was recorded for this clone. The gene calls are TRBV4-2 and TRBJ2-1; no firm D call. Germline V gives CDR1 LGHNA, CDR2 YNFKEQ. V gave up 0 bases and J gave up 8 bases, with 14 bases separating them. This CDR3 contains 15 residues. Here the CDR3 DNA reads TGTGCCAGCAGCCAAGATCTGAATAGCTCCGATGAGCAGTTCTTC. Translation: CASSQDLNSSDEQFF.

This chain connects TRBV15 to TRBJ2-7; 8 nucleotides agree with TRBD2. The germline V gene encodes CDR1 LNHNV and CDR2 YYDKDF (reference sequence). V was clipped by 0 bases and J by 2 bases; unmatched bases: 18. The CDR3 loop spans 20 amino acids. CDR3 bases: TGTGCCACCAGCAGAGATCGTATGGGACTAACTAGCGGCCTAACCTACGAGCAGTACTTC. The encoded protein is CATSRDRMGLTSGLTYEQYF.

As for this clone: Other DNA variants within this sample encode the same CDR3. The chain has TRBV9 and TRBJ2-7; tentatively, D is TRBD1 (5 bases). Germline V CDR1 and CDR2: SGDLS, YYNGEE. The CDR3 runs 14 residues. Trimming stripped 0 bases from V and 3 bases from J, with 10 bases between. The CDR3 DNA follows: TGTGCCAGCAGCGTAGAAGGGGTTAGCTACGAGCAGTACTTC. This translates into CASSVEGVSYEQYF.

The chain couples TRBV7-9 to TRBJ1-6; D not certain. There are 14 residues in the CDR3. Trimming cost V 1 base and J 7 bases, with 8 bases left between them. Germline CDR1 SEHNR, CDR2 FQNEAQ (reference sequence). The chain's CDR3 is CASSLVSSNSPLHF. For the CDR3, the DNA is TGTGCCAGCAGCTTAGTTTCATCCAATTCACCCCTCCACTTT.

This clone has only a few counts. The chain uses TRBV5-4 and TRBJ1-1, with D unclear. The ends were cut back, 0 bases at V and 6 bases at J, with 6 bases in the middle. CDR1 SGHNT and CDR2 YYREEE come from the germline V gene (reference sequence). This CDR3 region has 12 residues. The CDR3 loop reads CASSLGISEAFF. CDR3 DNA: TGTGCCAGCAGCTTGGGTATCTCTGAAGCTTTCTTT.

The chain couples TRBV19 to TRBJ1-1; 10 bases are a match to TRBD1. This CDR3 comprises 14 residues. With 5 bases clipped from V and 5 bases from J, the junction kept 5 bases outside the gene matches. From germline, CDR1 is LNHDA and CDR2 SQIVND (reference sequence). CDR3 sequence: CASSFDRGLTEAFF. The DNA for the CDR3 is TGTGCCAGTAGTTTTGACAGGGGGCTAACTGAAGCTTTCTTT.

The chain carries TRBV7-6 and TRBJ2-5; D is possibly TRBD1 (6 bases). The germline CDR1 and CDR2 sequences are SGHVS and FNYEAQ. CDR3 size: 15 residues. Deletions cut 3 bases from V and 2 bases from J, with 13 bases between. The CDR3 DNA reads as TGTGCCAGCAGCTTGCGGACAGTGGGTCAAGAGACCCAGTACTTC. As protein: CASSLRTVGQETQYF.

V and J are TRBV11-2 and TRBJ1-4; 7 bases line up with TRBD1. CDR1 and CDR2 (germline): SGHAT, FQNNGV. The junction had 2 bases not matched to a gene; V was cut back by 2 bases and J by 5 bases. There are 14 residues in the CDR3. DNA for the CDR3: TGTGCCAGCAGCTTAAGGGACAGCAATGAAAAACTGTTTTTT. It codes for CASSLRDSNEKLFF.

This chain joins TRBV2 and TRBJ1-5, with 8 bases aligning to TRBD1. After removal of 6 bases from V and 5 bases from J, the junction contained 9 bases not matched to a gene. Germline V gene lookup returns CDR1 SNHLY and CDR2 FYNNEI. This CDR3 spans 15 amino acids. The CDR3: CASRDQGARDQPQHF. CDR3 nucleotides: TGTGCCAGCAGGGACCAGGGGGCTCGGGATCAGCCCCAGCATTTT.

The chain employs TRBV7-9 and TRBJ2-7; no clear D. The CDR3 loop spans 14 amino acids. CDR1 is SEHNR and CDR2 is FQNEAQ in the germline V gene (reference sequence). Trimming left V 3 bases short and J 0 bases short, with 9 bases between. In DNA form, the CDR3 reads TGTGCCAGCAGCTTTGGGCACGGCTCCTACGAGCAGTACTTC. This translates into CASSFGHGSYEQYF.

The genes are TRBV19 and TRBJ1-1, with D possibly being TRBD1 (5 bases). The CDR3 runs 13 residues. Germline V gene data show CDR1 as LNHDA and CDR2 as SQIVND (reference sequence). V lost 7 bases, J lost 4 bases, and 13 bases lay in between. The CDR3 DNA is TGTGCCAGTATTAAGGACATCGGCACTGAAGCTTTCTTT. As protein: CASIKDIGTEAFF.

In DNA form, the CDR3 reads TGTGCCAGCAGCCCGGTAAGCGGGAGGGCTGGGGCCAACGTCCTGACTTTC. Residues: CASSPVSGRAGANVLTF. The genes are TRBV7-2 and TRBJ2-6; 10 bases agree with TRBD2. Germline CDR1 is SGHTA and CDR2 is FQGNSA. Trimming cost V 5 bases and J 2 bases; bases outside gene matches: 6. This CDR3 is built from 17 residues.

There are a few counts of this clone. CDR3 nucleotides: TGTGCCAGCAGCCCCCGGGACAGACTGGATACGCAGTATTTT. Translated, it gives CASSPRDRLDTQYF. This chain joins TRBV7-9 and TRBJ2-3; 7 bases are shared with TRBD1. CDR3 length equals 14 residues. V dropped 5 bases and J dropped 6; count of bases not matched to a gene: 8. Germline-derived CDR1 and CDR2 are SEHNR and FQNEAQ (reference sequence).

On this clone itself: Within the sample, other DNA sequences also encode this same CDR3. The rearrangement links TRBV6-1 to TRBJ1-2, with D possibly being TRBD1 (5 bases). This CDR3 comprises 14 residues. Trimming took 3 bases from V and 1 from J, leaving 9 bases between them. Germline CDR1 reads MNHNS; CDR2 reads SASEGT. CDR3 residues: CASSEGGDNYGYTF. In nucleotides, the CDR3 is TGTGCCAGCAGTGAGGGGGGGGATAACTATGGCTACACCTTC.

The CDR3 sequence: CASSIRGGLETQYF. The CDR3 bases are TGTGCCAGCAGTATCCGCGGCGGCCTTGAGACCCAGTACTTC. The chain employs TRBV6-1 and TRBJ2-5; D call uncertain. Per germline, CDR1 MNHNS and CDR2 SASEGT. This CDR3 comprises 14 residues. V was shortened by 5 bases and J by 5 bases, with 15 bases between the two germline ends.

This chain uses TRBV2 with TRBJ1-2, with 7 bases fitting TRBD1. CDR1 is SNHLY and CDR2 is FYNNEI in the germline V gene. The CDR3 runs to 14 residues. The V and J ends lost 5 bases and 4 bases, in that order; junction bases with no gene match: 7. The CDR3 nucleotides are TGTGCCAGCAGTTTCGGACAGGCGGCCTATGGCTACACCTTC. Protein: CASSFGQAAYGYTF.

This clone occurred a few times. The gene calls are TRBV7-9 and TRBJ1-1; possible D gene TRBD1, 5 bases. CDR1 and CDR2 from the germline V gene are SEHNR and FQNEAQ (reference sequence). The length of the CDR3 is 13 residues. V was cut by 2 bases and J by 4 bases, with 8 bases left in between. The CDR3 here is CASSLSGSTEAFF. CDR3 DNA: TGTGCCAGCAGCTTATCAGGGTCCACTGAAGCTTTCTTT. Full variable domain (rest looked up from reference TRBV7-9 and TRBJ1-1): DTGVSQNPRHKITKRGQNVTFRCDPISEHNRLYWYRQTLGQGPEFLTYFQNEAQLEKSRLLSDRFSAERPKGSFSTLEIQRTEQGDSAMYLCASSLSGSTEAFFGQGTRLTVV.

This chain joins TRBV29-1 and TRBJ2-3; 10 bases align to TRBD2. V gave up 6 bases and J gave up 1 base; unmatched junction bases: 4. CDR1 SQVTM and CDR2 ANQGSEA come from the germline V gene. This CDR3 is 14 amino acids long. Written as DNA, the CDR3 is TGCAGCGTAAGAGGACTAGCGGGCACAGATACGCAGTATTTT. This encodes CSVRGLAGTDTQYF.

This clone has only one observation. The rearrangement joins TRBV6-5 to TRBJ2-6; D unclear. This CDR3 has 15 amino acids. The germline CDR1 and CDR2 sequences are MNHEY and SVGAGI. V dropped 0 bases and J dropped 0 bases, with 3 bases sitting between them. The CDR3 loop reads CASSYSSSGANVLTF. Written as DNA, the CDR3 is TGTGCCAGCAGTTACTCGAGCTCTGGGGCCAACGTCCTGACTTTC.

The table lists this clone with a count of one. The genes are TRBV30 and TRBJ2-7; 7 positions agree with TRBD2. CDR1 is GTSNPN and CDR2 is SVGIG in the germline V gene (reference sequence). The V segment lost 1 base and the J segment 7 bases; nucleotides outside the gene matches: 7. The CDR3 is 13 residues long. CDR3 amino acids: CAWSGGRVYEQYF. The DNA of the CDR3 is TGTGCCTGGAGTGGAGGGAGGGTATATGAGCAGTACTTC. Full variable domain (outside the CDR3, taken from reference TRBV30 and TRBJ2-7): SQTIHQWPATLVQPVGSPLSLECTVEGTSNPNLYWYRQAAGRGLQLLFYSVGIGQISSEVPQNLSASRPQDRQFILSSKKLLLSDSGFYLCAWSGGRVYEQYFGPGTRLTVT.

CDR3 protein: CASSPGMDEQFF. The CDR3 region has the DNA TGTGCCAGCAGCCCGGGGATGGATGAGCAGTTCTTC. The chain carries TRBV7-9 and TRBJ2-1, with a possible D match to TRBD2 (5 bases). Germline V gives CDR1 SEHNR, CDR2 FQNEAQ (reference sequence). This CDR3 region has 12 residues. Trimming shortened V by 5 bases and J by 8 bases, and 10 bases separated the two germline ends.

V gene TRBV9 combines with J gene TRBJ2-6; TRBD1 is a possible D gene (7 bases). This CDR3 is built from 21 residues. Per the germline V gene, CDR1 is SGDLS and CDR2 is YYNGEE. Trimming removed 6 bases from V and 1 base from J, with 29 bases in between. CDR3 loop: CASMGMGTAIAGGSGANVLTF. The CDR3 bases are TGTGCCAGCATGGGGATGGGGACAGCGATAGCCGGGGGATCTGGGGCCAACGTCCTGACTTTC.

The chain joins TRBV7-8 to TRBJ2-5, with D possibly matching TRBD2 (6 bases). The V gene lost 3 bases and the J gene lost 2 bases, with 7 bases spanning the gap. CDR3 size: 13 residues. Germline V gives CDR1 SGHVS, CDR2 FQNEAQ. The DNA of the CDR3 is TGTGCCAGCAGCTTTGGGACTCAAGAGACCCAGTACTTC. This sequence encodes CASSFGTQETQYF.

V usage is TRBV27 and J usage is TRBJ1-6; 7 bases map to TRBD1. CDR1 is MNHEY, CDR2 SMNVEV, per germline (reference sequence). This CDR3 spans 15 amino acids. J lost 5 bases, V lost 6 bases, and 7 bases had no gene match. CDR3 coding DNA: TGTGCCAGCAGCCCCTACAGGGGTGATAATTCACCCCTCCACTTT. Encoded protein: CASSPYRGDNSPLHF.

The chain is built from TRBV6-1 and TRBJ2-1, with TRBD1 matching over 7 bases. This CDR3 is built from 14 residues. J gave up 3 bases and V 1 base, and 0 bases lay outside the gene matches. Germline CDR1 reads MNHNS; CDR2 reads SASEGT. CDR3 loop: CASSEGDSYNEQFF. In nucleotides, the CDR3 is TGTGCCAGCAGTGAAGGGGACAGCTACAATGAGCAGTTCTTC.

The chain is built from TRBV27 and TRBJ1-4; D is ambiguous. With 3 bases removed from V and 3 bases from J, the gap between germline ends came to 8 bases. Germline loops: CDR1 MNHEY, CDR2 SMNVEV (reference sequence). The CDR3 runs 14 residues. Written as DNA, the CDR3 is TGTGCCAGCAGTTTTGGGCAGCCTAATGAAAAACTGTTTTTT. Translating it yields CASSFGQPNEKLFF.

This chain joins TRBV6-1 and TRBJ1-4; TRBD1 agrees at 8 bases. V was clipped by 4 bases and J by 8 bases; unmatched bases: 6. From germline, CDR1 is MNHNS and CDR2 SASEGT. The CDR3 is 14 residues long. The CDR3 protein is CASSVGQGGEKLFF. The DNA for the CDR3 is TGTGCCAGCAGTGTCGGACAGGGTGGGGAAAAACTGTTTTTT.

The chain couples TRBV5-1 to TRBJ2-7, with D possibly being TRBD1 (5 bases). This CDR3 contains 17 residues. The V end was cut by 0 bases, the J end by 0 bases, with 16 bases between. Germline-derived CDR1 and CDR2 are SGHRS and YFSETQ. CDR3 region: CASSLGPMTDSSYEQYF. CDR3 nucleotide sequence: TGCGCCAGCAGCTTGGGCCCCATGACAGATAGCTCCTACGAGCAGTACTTC.

The chain carries TRBV19 and TRBJ2-1; no definite D call. Trimming cost V 1 base and J 5 bases, with 6 bases left between them. The CDR3 loop spans 13 amino acids. Germline CDR1 reads LNHDA; CDR2 reads SQIVND (reference sequence). Here the CDR3 DNA reads TGTGCCAGTAGTATAGCTGCGAACAATGAGCAGTTCTTC. Residues: CASSIAANNEQFF.

The chain uses TRBV4-2 and TRBJ2-1; 8 bases line up with TRBD2. CDR1 and CDR2 from the germline V gene are LGHNA and YNFKEQ. With V trimmed by 2 bases and J by 8 bases, 8 bases remained unmatched. This CDR3 contains 15 residues. The CDR3 loop reads CASSQSQREWDEQFF. The CDR3 DNA sequence: TGTGCCAGCAGCCAATCGCAGCGGGAGTGGGATGAGCAGTTCTTC.